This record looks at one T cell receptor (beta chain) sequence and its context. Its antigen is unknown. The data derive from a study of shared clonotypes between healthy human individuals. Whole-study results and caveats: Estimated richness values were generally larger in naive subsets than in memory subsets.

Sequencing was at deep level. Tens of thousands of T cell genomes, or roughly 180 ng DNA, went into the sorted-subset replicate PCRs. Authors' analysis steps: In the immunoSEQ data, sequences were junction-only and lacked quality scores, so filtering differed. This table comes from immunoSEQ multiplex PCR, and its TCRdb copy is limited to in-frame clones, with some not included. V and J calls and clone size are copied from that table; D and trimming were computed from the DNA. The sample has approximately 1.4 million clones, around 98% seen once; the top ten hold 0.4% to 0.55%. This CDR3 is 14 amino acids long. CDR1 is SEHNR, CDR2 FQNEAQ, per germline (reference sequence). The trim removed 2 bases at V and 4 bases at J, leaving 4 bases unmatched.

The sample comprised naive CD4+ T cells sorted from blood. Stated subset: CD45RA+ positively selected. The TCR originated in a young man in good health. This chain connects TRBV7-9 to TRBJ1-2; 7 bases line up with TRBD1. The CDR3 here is CASSLRGDSYGYTF. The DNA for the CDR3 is TGTGCCAGCAGCTTAAGGGGGGACAGCTATGGCTACACCTTC.